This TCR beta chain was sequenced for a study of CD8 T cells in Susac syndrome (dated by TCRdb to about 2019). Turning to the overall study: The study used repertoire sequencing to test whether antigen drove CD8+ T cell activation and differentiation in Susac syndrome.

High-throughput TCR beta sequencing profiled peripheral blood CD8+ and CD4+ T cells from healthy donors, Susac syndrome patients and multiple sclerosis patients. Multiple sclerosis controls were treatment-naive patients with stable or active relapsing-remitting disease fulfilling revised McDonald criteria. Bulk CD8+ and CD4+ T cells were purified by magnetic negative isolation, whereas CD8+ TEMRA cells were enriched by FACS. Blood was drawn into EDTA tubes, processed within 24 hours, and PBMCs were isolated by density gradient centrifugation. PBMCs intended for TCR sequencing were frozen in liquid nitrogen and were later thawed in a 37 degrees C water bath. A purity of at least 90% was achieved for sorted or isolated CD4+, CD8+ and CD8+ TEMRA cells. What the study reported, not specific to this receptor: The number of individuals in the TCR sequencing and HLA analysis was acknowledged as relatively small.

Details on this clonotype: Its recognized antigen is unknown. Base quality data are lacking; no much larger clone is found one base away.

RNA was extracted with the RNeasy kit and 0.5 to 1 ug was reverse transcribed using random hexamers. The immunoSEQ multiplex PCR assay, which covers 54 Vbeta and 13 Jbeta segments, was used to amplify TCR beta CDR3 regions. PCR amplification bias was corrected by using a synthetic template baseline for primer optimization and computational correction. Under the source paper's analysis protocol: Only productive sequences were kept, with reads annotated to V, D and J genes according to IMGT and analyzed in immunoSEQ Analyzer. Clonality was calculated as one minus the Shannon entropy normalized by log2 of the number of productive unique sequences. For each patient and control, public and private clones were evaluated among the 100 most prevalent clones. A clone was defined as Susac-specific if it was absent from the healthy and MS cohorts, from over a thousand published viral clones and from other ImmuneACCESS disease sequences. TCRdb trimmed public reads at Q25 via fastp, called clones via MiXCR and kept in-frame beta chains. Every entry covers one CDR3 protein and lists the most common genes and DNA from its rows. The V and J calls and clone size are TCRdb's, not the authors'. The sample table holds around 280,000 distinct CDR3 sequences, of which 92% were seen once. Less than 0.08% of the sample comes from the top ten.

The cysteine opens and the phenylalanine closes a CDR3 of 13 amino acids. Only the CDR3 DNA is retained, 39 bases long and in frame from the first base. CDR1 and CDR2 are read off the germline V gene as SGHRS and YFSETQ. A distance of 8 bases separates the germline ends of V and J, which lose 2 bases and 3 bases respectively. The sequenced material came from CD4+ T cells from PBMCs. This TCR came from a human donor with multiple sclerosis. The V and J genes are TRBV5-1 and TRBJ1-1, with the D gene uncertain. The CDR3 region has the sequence CASSFVSHTEAFF. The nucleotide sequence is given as TGCGCCAGCAGCTTTGTATCCCACACTGAAGCTTTCTTT.